This TCR beta chain was retrieved from a study of lung T cells in sarcoidosis with Löfgren's syndrome. The wider study: Repertoire analyses centered on Löfgren's syndrome patients. Overall study findings and caveats: TRAV12-1 and TRBV2 were reportedly most expanded in Löfgren's patients. In alpha-beta pairs, TRAV12-1 favored TRBV2, and their CDR3s were homologous.

Looked up from germline, CDR1 is SQVTM and CDR2 is ANQGSEA. Trimming pared 6 bases from V and 9 bases from J, leaving 17 bases between. The CDR3 totals 12 residues. This clonotype came up many times. The antigen remains unidentified. TCRdb re-called the reads through MiXCR, storing one row per CDR3 protein. The table records 1,500 to 2,000 distinct CDR3 sequences, around 28% of them present only once. The sequence was obtained from a human donor with sarcoidosis (Löfgren's syndrome or another form), or a control subject (not recorded which). The material sequenced was CD4+ T cells from bronchoalveolar lavage. This chain links TRBV29-1 with TRBJ1-2; D ambiguous. CDR3 nucleotides: TGCAGCGTGGCCCCTAGACTTGGGAGCTACACCTTC. Amino acids: CSVAPRLGSYTF. Variable domain in full (rest from reference TRBV29-1 and TRBJ1-2): SAVISQKPSRDICQRGTSLTIQCQVDSQVTMMFWYRQQPGQSLTLIATANQGSEATYESGFVIDKFPISRPNLTFSTLTVSNMSPEDSSIYLCSVAPRLGSYTFGSGTRLTVV.